The clone carrying this T cell receptor beta chain was seen many times. The entry originates in a study of T cells in Graves' hyperthyroidism and ophthalmopathy. This CDR3 comprises 15 residues. CDR1 SGHVS and CDR2 FNYEAQ come from the germline V gene. V lost 7 bases and J lost 7; bases outside the gene matches: 14. Template material for amplifying TCR beta CDR3 regions consisted of RNA transcripts. The TCR CDR3 first-round RT-PCR relied on the HTBI primer set. Via MiXCR, TCRdb re-called the multiplex PCR reads, giving one row per CDR3 protein. This table has 700,000 or so distinct CDR3 sequences, 16% appearing once. PBMCs were sourced from roughly 9.3 ml fresh peripheral blood.

What was sequenced was blood. The V call is TRBV7-6, the J call TRBJ2-3, with TRBD2 matching over 7 bases. This TCR was recovered from a man younger than 30 with Graves' hyperthyroidism. The CDR3 DNA is TGTGCCAGCACGTTGACAGCGGGACCTCCAAATACGCAGTATTTT. It translates to CASTLTAGPPNTQYF.